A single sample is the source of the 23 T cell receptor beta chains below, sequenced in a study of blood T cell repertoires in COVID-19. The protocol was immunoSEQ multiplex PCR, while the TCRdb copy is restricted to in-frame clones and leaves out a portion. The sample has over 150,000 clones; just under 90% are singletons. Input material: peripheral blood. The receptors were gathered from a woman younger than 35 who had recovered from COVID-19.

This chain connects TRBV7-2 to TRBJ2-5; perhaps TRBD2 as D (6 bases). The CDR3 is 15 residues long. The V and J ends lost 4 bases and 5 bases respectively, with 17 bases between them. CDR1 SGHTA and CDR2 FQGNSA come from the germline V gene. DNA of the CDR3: TGTGCCAGCAGCTGGAAGACGGGGGTTGTCGAGACCCAGTACTTC. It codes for CASSWKTGVVETQYF.

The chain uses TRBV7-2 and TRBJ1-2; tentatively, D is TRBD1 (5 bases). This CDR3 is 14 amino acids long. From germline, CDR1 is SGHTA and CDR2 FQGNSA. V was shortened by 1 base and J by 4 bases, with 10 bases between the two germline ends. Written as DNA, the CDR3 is TGTGCCAGCAGCTTAGATGGAGGGGCCTATGGCTACACCTTC. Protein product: CASSLDGGAYGYTF.

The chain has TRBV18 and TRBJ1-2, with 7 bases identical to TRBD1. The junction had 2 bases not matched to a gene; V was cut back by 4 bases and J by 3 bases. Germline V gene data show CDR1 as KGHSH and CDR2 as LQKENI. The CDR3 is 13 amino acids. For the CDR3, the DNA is TGTGCCAGCTCACGACAGGGAGACTATGGCTACACCTTC. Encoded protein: CASSRQGDYGYTF.

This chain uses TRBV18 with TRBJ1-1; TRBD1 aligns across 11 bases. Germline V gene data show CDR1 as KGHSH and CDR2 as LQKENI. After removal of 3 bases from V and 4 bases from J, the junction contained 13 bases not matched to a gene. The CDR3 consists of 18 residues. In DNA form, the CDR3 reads TGTGCCAGCTCACCTAGCTTAGGACAGGGGGCTCGGGGCACTGAAGCTTTCTTT. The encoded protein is CASSPSLGQGARGTEAFF.

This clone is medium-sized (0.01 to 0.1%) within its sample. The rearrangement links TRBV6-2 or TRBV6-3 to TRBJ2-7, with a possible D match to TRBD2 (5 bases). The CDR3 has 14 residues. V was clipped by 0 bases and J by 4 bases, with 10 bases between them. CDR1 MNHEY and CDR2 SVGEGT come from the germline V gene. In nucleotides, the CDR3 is TGTGCCAGCAGTTACTCGAGCGAGGGTTACGAGCAGTACGTC. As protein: CASSYSSEGYEQYV.

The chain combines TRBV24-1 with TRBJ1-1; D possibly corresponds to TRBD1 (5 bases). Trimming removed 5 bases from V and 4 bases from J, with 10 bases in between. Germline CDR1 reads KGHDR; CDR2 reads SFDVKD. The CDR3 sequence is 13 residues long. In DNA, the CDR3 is TGTGCCACCAGTGGAAGGGGTGCCACTGAAGCTTTCTTT. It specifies CATSGRGATEAFF.

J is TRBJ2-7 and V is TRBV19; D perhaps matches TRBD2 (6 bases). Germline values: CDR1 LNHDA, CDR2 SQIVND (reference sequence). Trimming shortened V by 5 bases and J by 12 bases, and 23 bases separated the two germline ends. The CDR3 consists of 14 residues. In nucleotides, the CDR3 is TGTGCCAGTAGTCCCTCCCCCGGGAGCCGGGACGCGTACGTC. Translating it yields CASSPSPGSRDAYV.

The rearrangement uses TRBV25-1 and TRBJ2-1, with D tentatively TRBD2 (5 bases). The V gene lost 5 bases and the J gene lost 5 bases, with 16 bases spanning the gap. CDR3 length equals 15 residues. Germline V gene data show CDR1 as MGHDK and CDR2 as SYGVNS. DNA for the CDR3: TGTGCCAGCAGTCAAGAGGGCGGGCCCGACAATGAGCAGTTCTTC. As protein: CASSQEGGPDNEQFF.

CDR3 DNA sequence: TGTGCCAGCAGTCCGACTAGCGGGGGGCATGGTACGCAGTATTTT. Translating gives CASSPTSGGHGTQYF. The chain uses TRBV6-4 and TRBJ2-3; 13 bases align to TRBD2. This CDR3 comprises 15 residues. The germline V gene has CDR1 MRHNA and CDR2 SNTAGT. The junction had 7 bases not matched to a gene; V was cut back by 5 bases and J by 8 bases.

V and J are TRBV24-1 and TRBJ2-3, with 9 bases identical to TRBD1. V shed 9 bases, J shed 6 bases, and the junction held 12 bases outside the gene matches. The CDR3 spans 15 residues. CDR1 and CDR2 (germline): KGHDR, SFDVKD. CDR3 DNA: TGTGCCACCGCGGACAGGGGTATATCCGTGGATACGCAGTATTTT. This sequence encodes CATADRGISVDTQYF.

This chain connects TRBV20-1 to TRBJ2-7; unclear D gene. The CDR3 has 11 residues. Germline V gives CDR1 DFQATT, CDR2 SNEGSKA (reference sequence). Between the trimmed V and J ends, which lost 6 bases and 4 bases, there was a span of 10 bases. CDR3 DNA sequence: TGCAGTGCCACTCCTAGGTACGAGCAGTACTTC. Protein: CSATPRYEQYF.

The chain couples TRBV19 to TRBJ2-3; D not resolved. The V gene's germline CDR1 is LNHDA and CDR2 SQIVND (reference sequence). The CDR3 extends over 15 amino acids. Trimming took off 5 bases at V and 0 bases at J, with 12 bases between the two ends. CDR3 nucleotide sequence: TGTGCCAGTAGTGGCCCCGGGTTTAGCACAGATACGCAGTATTTT. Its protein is CASSGPGFSTDTQYF.

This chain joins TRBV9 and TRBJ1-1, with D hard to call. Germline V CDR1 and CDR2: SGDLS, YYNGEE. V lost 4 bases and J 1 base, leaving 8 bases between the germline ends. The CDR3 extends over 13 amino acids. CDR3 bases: TGTGCCAGCAGCCCACGGTGGAACACTGAAGCTTTCTTT. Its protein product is CASSPRWNTEAFF.

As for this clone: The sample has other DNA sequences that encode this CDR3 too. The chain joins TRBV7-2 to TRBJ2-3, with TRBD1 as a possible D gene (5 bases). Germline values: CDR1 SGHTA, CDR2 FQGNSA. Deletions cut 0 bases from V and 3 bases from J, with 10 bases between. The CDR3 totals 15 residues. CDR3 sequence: CASSLAGALTDTQYF. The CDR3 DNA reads TGTGCCAGCAGCTTAGCAGGGGCGCTAACAGATACGCAGTATTTT.

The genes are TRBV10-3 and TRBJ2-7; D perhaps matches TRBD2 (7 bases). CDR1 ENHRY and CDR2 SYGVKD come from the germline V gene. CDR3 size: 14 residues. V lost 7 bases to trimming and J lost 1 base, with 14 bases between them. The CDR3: CAIKGEGESYEQYF. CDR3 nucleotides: TGTGCCATCAAGGGGGAGGGGGAATCCTACGAGCAGTACTTC.

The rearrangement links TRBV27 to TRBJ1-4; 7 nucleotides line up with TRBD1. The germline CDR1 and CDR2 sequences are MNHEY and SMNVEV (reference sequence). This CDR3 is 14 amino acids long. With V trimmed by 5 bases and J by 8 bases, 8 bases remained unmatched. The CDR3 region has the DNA TGTGCCAGCAGTGACAGGGTCGGTGTAGAAAAACTGTTTTTT. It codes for CASSDRVGVEKLFF.

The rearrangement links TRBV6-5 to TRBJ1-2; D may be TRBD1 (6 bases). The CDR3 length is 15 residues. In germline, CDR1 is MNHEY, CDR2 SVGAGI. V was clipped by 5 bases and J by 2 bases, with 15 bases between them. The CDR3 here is CASSHTLTGNYGYTF. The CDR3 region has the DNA TGTGCCAGCAGTCACACCCTCACAGGGAACTATGGCTACACCTTC.

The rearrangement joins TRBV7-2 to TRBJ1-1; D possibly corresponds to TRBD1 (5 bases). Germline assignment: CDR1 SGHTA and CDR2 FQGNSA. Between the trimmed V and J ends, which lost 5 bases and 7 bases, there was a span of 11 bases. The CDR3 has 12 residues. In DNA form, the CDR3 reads TGTGCCAGCAGCCCACAGGCGGATGAAGCTTTCTTT. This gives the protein CASSPQADEAFF.

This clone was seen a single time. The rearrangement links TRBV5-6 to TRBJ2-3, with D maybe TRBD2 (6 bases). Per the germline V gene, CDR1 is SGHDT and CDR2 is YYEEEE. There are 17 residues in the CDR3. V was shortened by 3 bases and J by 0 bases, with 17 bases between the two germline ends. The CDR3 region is CASSSPGGVSSTDTQYF. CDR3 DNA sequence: TGTGCCAGCAGCTCCCCAGGCGGGGTCTCTAGCACAGATACGCAGTATTTT. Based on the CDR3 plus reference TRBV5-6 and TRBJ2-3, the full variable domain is DAGVTQSPTHLIKTRGQQVTLRCSPKSGHDTVSWYQQALGQGPQFIFQYYEEEERQRGNFPDRFSGHQFPNYSSELNVNALLLGDSALYLCASSSPGGVSSTDTQYFGPGTRLTVL.

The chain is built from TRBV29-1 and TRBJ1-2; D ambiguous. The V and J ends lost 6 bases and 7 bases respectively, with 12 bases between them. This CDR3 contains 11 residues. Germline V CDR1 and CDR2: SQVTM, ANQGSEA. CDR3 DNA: TGCAGCGTCGAACGGGAGGGTGGCTACACCTTC. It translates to CSVEREGGYTF.

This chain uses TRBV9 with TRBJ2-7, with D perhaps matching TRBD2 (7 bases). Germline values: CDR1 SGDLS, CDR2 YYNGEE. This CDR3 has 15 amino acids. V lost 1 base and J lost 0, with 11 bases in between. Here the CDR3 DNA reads TGTGCCAGCAGCGTACGGGGGGCCCTCTCCTACGAGCAGTACTTC. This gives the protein CASSVRGALSYEQYF.

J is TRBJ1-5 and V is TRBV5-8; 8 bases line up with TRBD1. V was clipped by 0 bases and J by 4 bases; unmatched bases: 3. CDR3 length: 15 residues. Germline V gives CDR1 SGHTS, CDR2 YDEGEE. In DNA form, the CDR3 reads TGTGCCAGCAGCTTGGACTGGACAGGGAATCAGCCCCAGCATTTT. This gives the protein CASSLDWTGNQPQHF.

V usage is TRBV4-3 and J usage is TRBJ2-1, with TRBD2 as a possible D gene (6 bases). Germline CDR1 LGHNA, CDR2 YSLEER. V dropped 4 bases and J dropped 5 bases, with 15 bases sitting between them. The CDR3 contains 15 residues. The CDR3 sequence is CASSPQLGLNNEQFF. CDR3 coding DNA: TGCGCCAGCAGCCCACAGTTGGGACTTAACAATGAGCAGTTCTTC.